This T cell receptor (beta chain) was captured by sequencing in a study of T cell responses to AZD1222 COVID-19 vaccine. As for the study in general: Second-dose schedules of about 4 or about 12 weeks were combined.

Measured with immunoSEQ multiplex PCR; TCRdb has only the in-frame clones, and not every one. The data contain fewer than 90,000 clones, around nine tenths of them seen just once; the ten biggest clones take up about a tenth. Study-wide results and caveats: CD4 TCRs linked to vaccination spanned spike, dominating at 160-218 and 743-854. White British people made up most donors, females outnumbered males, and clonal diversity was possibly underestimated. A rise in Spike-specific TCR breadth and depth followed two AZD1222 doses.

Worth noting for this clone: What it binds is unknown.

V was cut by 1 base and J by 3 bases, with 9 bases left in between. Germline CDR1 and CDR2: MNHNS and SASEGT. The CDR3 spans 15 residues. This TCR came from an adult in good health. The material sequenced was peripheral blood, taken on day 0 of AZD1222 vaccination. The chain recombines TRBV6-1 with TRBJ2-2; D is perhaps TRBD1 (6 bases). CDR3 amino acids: CASSEVQGYTGELFF. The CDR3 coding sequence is TGTGCCAGCAGTGAAGTCCAGGGGTACACCGGGGAGCTGTTTTTT.